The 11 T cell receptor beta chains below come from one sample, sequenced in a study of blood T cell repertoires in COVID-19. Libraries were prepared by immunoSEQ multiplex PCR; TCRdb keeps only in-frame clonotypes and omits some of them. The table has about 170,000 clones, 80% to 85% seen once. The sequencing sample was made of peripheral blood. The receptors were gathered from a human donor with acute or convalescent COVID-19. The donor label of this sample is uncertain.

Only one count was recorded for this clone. In nucleotides, the CDR3 is TGTGCCAGCTCACCATCCAGGGTGGGATCCGGAAACACCATATATTTT. Amino acid sequence: CASSPSRVGSGNTIYF. This sequence joins TRBV18 and TRBJ1-3; D perhaps matches TRBD1 (5 bases). Looked up from germline, CDR1 is KGHSH and CDR2 is LQKENI. The CDR3 is made up of 16 amino acids. Trimming stripped 2 bases from V and 4 bases from J, with 15 bases between.

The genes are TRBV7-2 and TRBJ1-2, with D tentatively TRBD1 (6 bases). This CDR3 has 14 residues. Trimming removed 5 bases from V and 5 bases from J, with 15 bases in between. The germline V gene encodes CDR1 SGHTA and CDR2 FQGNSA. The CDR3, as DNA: TGTGCCAGCAGCCCCCCGACAGGTACTTATGGCTACACCTTC. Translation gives CASSPPTGTYGYTF.

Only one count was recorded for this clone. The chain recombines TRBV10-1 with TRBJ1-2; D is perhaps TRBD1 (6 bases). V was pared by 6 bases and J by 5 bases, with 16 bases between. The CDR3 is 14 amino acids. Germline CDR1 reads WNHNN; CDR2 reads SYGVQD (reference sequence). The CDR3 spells CASSPQGGSYGYTF. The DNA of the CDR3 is TGCGCCAGCAGCCCCCAAGGGGGATCTTATGGCTACACCTTC.

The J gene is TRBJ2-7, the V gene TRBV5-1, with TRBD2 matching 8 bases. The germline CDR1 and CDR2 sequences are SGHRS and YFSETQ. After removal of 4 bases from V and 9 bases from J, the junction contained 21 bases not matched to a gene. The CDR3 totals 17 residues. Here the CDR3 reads CASSALWERGPSLVQYF. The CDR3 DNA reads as TGCGCCAGCAGCGCCCTTTGGGAGCGGGGGCCCAGCCTCGTGCAGTACTTC. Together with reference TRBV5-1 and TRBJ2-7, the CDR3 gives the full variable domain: KAGVTQTPRYLIKTRGQQVTLSCSPISGHRSVSWYQQTPGQGLQFLFEYFSETQRNKGNFPGRFSGRQFSNSRSEMNVSTLELGDSALYLCASSALWERGPSLVQYFGPGTRLTVT.

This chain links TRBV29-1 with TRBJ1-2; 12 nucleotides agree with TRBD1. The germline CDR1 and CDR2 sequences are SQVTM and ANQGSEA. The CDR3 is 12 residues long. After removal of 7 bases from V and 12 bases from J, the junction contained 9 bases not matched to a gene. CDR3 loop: CSGGTGGQGHTF. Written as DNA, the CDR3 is TGCAGCGGCGGGACAGGGGGCCAGGGCCACACCTTC.

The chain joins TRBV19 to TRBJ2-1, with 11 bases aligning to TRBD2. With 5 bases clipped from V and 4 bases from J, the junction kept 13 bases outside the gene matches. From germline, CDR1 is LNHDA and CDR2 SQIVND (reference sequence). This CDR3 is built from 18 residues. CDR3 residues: CASSPGRGLAGGYNEQFF. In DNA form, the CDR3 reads TGTGCCAGTAGTCCGGGGCGGGGCCTAGCGGGAGGTTACAATGAGCAGTTCTTC.

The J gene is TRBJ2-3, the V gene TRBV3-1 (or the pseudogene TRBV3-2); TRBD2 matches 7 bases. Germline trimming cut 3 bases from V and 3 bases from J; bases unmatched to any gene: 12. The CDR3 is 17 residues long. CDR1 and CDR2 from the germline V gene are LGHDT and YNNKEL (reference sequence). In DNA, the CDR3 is TGTGCCAGCAGCCACTACGCTAGCGGAGGGTGGACAGATACGCAGTATTTT. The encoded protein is CASSHYASGGWTDTQYF.

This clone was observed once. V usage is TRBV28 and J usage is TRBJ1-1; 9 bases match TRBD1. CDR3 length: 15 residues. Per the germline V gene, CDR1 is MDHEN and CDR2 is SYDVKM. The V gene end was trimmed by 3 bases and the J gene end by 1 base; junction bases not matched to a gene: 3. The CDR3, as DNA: TGTGCCAGCAGTTTGGGGGACAGGGCGAACACTGAAGCTTTCTTT. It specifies CASSLGDRANTEAFF.

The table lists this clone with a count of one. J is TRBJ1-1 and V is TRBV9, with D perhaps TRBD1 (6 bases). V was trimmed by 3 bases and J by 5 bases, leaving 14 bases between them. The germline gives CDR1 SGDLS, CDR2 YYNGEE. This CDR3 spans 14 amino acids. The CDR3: CASSATRGGTEAFF. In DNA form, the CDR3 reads TGTGCCAGCAGCGCCACCAGGGGTGGGACTGAAGCTTTCTTT.

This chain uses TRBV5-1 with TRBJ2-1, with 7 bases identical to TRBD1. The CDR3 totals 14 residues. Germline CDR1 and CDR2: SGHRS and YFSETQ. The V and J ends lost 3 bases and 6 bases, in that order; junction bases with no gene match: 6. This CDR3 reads CASSSDRDGNEQFF. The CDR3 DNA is TGCGCCAGCAGCTCTGACAGGGACGGCAATGAGCAGTTCTTC.

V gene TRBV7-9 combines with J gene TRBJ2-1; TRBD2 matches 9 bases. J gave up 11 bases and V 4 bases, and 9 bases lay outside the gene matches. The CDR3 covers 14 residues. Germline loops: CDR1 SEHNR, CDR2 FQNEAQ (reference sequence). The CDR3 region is CASSSMAGGLKQFF. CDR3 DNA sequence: TGTGCCAGCAGCTCGATGGCGGGGGGGTTGAAGCAGTTCTTC.